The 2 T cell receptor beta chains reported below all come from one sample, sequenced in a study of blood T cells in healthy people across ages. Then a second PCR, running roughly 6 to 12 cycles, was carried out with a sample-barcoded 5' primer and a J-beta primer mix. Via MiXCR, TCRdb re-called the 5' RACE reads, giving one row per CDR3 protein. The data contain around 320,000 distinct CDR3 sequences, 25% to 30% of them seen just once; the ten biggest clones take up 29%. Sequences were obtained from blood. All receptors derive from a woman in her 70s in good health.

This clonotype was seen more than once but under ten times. The CDR3 coding sequence is TGTGCCAGCAGTGACTGGACAGGCCTAGTCGGCTATGGCTACACCTTC. Encoded protein: CASSDWTGLVGYGYTF. This chain links TRBV6-1 with TRBJ1-2; 7 bases agree with TRBD1. Germline V gene sequence: CDR1 MNHNS, CDR2 SASEGT. The CDR3 has 16 residues. V was pared by 3 bases and J by 4 bases, with 11 bases of the junction left unmatched.

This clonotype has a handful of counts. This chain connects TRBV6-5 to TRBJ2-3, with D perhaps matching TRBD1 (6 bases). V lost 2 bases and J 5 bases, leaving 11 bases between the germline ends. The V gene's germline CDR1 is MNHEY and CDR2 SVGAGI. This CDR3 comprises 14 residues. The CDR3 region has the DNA TGTGCCAGCAGTTACGACAGGAATCGAGATACGCAGTATTTT. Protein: CASSYDRNRDTQYF.